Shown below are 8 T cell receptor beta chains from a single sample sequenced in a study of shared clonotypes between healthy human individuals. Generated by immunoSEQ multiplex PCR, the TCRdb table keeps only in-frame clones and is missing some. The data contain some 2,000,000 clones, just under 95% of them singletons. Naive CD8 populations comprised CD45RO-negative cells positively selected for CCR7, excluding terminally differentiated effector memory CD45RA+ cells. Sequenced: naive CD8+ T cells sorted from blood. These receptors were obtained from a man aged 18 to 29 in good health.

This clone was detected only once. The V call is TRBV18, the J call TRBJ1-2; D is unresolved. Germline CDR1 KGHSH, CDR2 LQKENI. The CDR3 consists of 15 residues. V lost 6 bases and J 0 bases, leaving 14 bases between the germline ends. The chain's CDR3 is CASSQERITNYGYTF. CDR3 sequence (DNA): TGTGCCAGCTCCCAGGAACGGATAACTAACTATGGCTACACCTTC.

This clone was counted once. CDR3 DNA: TGTGCCAGCAGCGCTAGCGGGGGGCCCGTATTAGAATCAGATACGCAGTATTTT. Its translation is CASSASGGPVLESDTQYF. The genes are TRBV9 and TRBJ2-3; 11 bases are shared with TRBD2. The trim removed 3 bases at V and 4 bases at J, leaving 13 bases unmatched. The CDR3 runs 18 residues. Germline V gene lookup returns CDR1 SGDLS and CDR2 YYNGEE.

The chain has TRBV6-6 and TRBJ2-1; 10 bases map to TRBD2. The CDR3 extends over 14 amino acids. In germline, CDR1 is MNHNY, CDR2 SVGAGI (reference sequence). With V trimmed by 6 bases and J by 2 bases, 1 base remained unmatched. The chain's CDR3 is CASSSGRAYNEQFF. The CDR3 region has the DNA TGTGCCAGCAGCAGCGGGAGGGCCTACAATGAGCAGTTCTTC.

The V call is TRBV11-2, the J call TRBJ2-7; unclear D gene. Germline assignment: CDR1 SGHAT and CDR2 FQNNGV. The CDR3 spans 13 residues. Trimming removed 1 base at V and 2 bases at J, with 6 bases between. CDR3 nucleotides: TGTGCCAGCAGCTTAGTTGCTCCCTACGAGCAGTACTTC. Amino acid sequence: CASSLVAPYEQYF.

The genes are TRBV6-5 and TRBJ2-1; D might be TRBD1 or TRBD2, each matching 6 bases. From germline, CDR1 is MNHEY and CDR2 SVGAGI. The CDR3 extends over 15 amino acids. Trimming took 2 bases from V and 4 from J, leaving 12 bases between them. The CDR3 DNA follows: TGTGCCAGCAGTTACGGGGGGCTCAATTACAATGAGCAGTTCTTC. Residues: CASSYGGLNYNEQFF.

For the CDR3, the DNA is TGCGCCAGCAGCTTGAATCCTAGCGGGAGCTCAGATACGCAGTATTTT. Its protein product is CASSLNPSGSSDTQYF. The J gene is TRBJ2-3, the V gene TRBV5-1, with 10 bases fitting TRBD2. The V gene end was trimmed by 1 base and the J gene end by 4 bases; junction bases not matched to a gene: 6. Germline loops: CDR1 SGHRS, CDR2 YFSETQ. This CDR3 contains 16 residues.

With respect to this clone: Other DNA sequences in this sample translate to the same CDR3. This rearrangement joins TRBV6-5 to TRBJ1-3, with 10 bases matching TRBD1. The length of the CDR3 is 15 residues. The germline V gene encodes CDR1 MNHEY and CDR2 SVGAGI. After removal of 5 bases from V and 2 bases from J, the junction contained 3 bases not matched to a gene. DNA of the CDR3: TGTGCCAGCAGTCCCGGACAGGGGGCTGGAAACACCATATATTTT. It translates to CASSPGQGAGNTIYF.

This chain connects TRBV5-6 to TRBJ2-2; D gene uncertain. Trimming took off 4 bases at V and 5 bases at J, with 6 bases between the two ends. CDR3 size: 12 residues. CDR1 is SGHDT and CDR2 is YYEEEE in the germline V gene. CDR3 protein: CASSPITGELFF. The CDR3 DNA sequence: TGTGCCAGCAGCCCAATTACCGGGGAGCTGTTTTTT.